Below, 21 T cell receptor beta chains from the same sample are listed, as sequenced in a study of human T cells and chemical hapten exposure. Specified time point: patch test 3, about 24 weeks after DPC sensitization. Treatment in this sample: therapeutic diphenylcyclopropenone sensitization with weekly scalp DPC. TCRdb analysed the RACE reads with MiXCR anew, one entry per CDR3 protein. The sample carries 150,000 to 200,000 distinct CDR3 sequences, approximately 24% recorded once. The sequencing used whole blood, collected in connection with sensitization to the hapten diphenylcyclopropenone (DPC). These receptors originate from a woman aged 40 to 50 with alopecia areata. Some clones in this sample may be carry-over from other donors' samples.

The chain combines TRBV9 with TRBJ2-1; D call uncertain. The CDR3 loop spans 15 amino acids. With 3 bases removed from V and 9 bases from J, the gap between germline ends came to 19 bases. In germline, CDR1 is SGDLS, CDR2 YYNGEE. The CDR3 region has the DNA TGTGCCAGCAGCGGAAGTAGGGCTTTGTGGGGTGAGCAGTTCTTC. It is translated as CASSGSRALWGEQFF.

This clonotype showed up just a few times. The chain has TRBV28 and TRBJ2-3; TRBD2 matches 7 bases. CDR1 MDHEN and CDR2 SYDVKM come from the germline V gene. V lost 8 bases to trimming and J lost 3 bases; unmatched junction nucleotides: 17. CDR3 length equals 17 residues. CDR3 in DNA: TGTGCCAGCGACGAAGTTGGCGGGCGGGAGATGACAGATACGCAGTATTTT. Translating it yields CASDEVGGREMTDTQYF. Variable domain in full (rest from reference TRBV28 and TRBJ2-3): DVKVTQSSRYLVKRTGEKVFLECVQDMDHENMFWYRQDPGLGLRLIYFSYDVKMKEKGDIPEGYSVSREKKERFSLILESASTNQTSMYLCASDEVGGREMTDTQYFGPGTRLTVL.

There are a few counts of this clonotype. The rearrangement links TRBV10-3 to TRBJ2-6, with D possibly being TRBD2 (6 bases). CDR1 ENHRY and CDR2 SYGVKD come from the germline V gene. The CDR3 has 16 residues. Trimming stripped 6 bases from V and 3 bases from J, with 15 bases between. The CDR3 here is CAIREGAGYGANVLTF. The CDR3 nucleotides are TGTGCCATCAGGGAGGGAGCCGGGTATGGGGCCAACGTCCTGACTTTC.

Only a few counts were recorded for this clonotype. This chain joins TRBV20-1 and TRBJ2-3; D gene unclear. The CDR3 has 15 residues. Trimming took off 4 bases at V and 2 bases at J, with 16 bases between the two ends. Germline-derived CDR1 and CDR2 are DFQATT and SNEGSKA (reference sequence). The CDR3 reads CSATPLVRITDTQYF. As DNA, the CDR3 is TGCAGTGCTACCCCACTGGTGCGGATCACAGATACGCAGTATTTT.

This clonotype was seen repeatedly, ten times or more. V gene TRBV6-2 or TRBV6-3 combines with J gene TRBJ1-2; D is undetermined. Looked up from germline, CDR1 is MNHEY and CDR2 is SVGEGT. CDR3 size: 15 residues. The V end was cut by 2 bases, the J end by 4 bases, with 14 bases between. The CDR3 is CASSYPKAAIYGYTF. For the CDR3, the DNA is TGTGCCAGCAGTTACCCAAAAGCGGCGATCTATGGCTACACCTTC.

V usage is TRBV4-1 and J usage is TRBJ1-4; no clear D. This CDR3 comprises 14 residues. CDR1 MGHRA and CDR2 YSYEKL come from the germline V gene. V lost 0 bases and J 8 bases, leaving 10 bases between the germline ends. As DNA, the CDR3 is TGCGCCAGCAGCCAAGAGAGACTGAGGGAAAAACTGTTTTTT. Protein: CASSQERLREKLFF.

This clonotype was seen only a few times. The DNA for the CDR3 is TGCAGCGTTCAAGGCCTCACCCCCACAGATACGCAGTATTTT. Residues: CSVQGLTPTDTQYF. V gene TRBV29-1 combines with J gene TRBJ2-3; D is unresolved. V lost 5 bases, J lost 2 bases, and 14 bases lay in between. CDR1 and CDR2 from the germline V gene are SQVTM and ANQGSEA. The CDR3 is 14 residues long.

This clonotype occurred a few times. V usage is TRBV12-3 or TRBV12-4 and J usage is TRBJ2-5; 8 bases line up with TRBD2. CDR3 length: 15 residues. The V segment lost 2 bases and the J segment 4 bases; nucleotides outside the gene matches: 6. The CDR3 nucleotides read TGTGCCAGCAGTTTATCTTCGAGCGGGAGAGAGACCCAGTACTTC. Its protein is CASSLSSSGRETQYF.

The chain couples TRBV12-3 or TRBV12-4 to TRBJ2-1; TRBD2 agrees at 7 bases. After removal of 5 bases from V and 6 bases from J, the junction contained 7 bases not matched to a gene. The CDR3 totals 14 residues. The CDR3 DNA reads TGTGCCAGCAGTCACCTCGGACTAGTCAATGAGCAGTTCTTC. Amino acids: CASSHLGLVNEQFF.

This clonotype was found many times. The CDR3 here is CASSPAWGPPQETQYF. The CDR3 coding sequence is TGTGCCAGCAGCCCCGCGTGGGGCCCCCCCCAAGAGACCCAGTACTTC. The chain links TRBV7-2 to TRBJ2-5, with D possibly TRBD1 on 5 matching bases. There are 16 residues in the CDR3. Germline V gene lookup returns CDR1 SGHTA and CDR2 FQGNSA. Trimming took off 5 bases at V and 1 base at J, with 17 bases between the two ends.

This clonotype was seen a handful of times. The V call is TRBV24-1, the J call TRBJ1-4, with TRBD1 identical over 7 bases. CDR3 size: 15 residues. Per germline, CDR1 KGHDR and CDR2 SFDVKD. The junction had 7 bases not matched to a gene; V was cut back by 4 bases and J by 6 bases. The CDR3 DNA reads as TGTGCCACCAGTGACCCGACAGGGCGGGATGAAAAACTGTTTTTT. It yields the protein CATSDPTGRDEKLFF.

The rearrangement uses TRBV29-1 and TRBJ2-2; D ambiguous. In germline, CDR1 is SQVTM, CDR2 ANQGSEA. Deletions cut 3 bases from V and 6 bases from J, with 8 bases between. The CDR3 is 12 residues long. Written as DNA, the CDR3 is TGCAGCGTTGACGGGTCCTCCGGGGAGCTGTTTTTT. Translated: CSVDGSSGELFF.

This clonotype has just a few counts. This chain uses TRBV2 with TRBJ2-1; the D call may be TRBD1 or TRBD2 (5 bases each). The CDR3 has 15 residues. CDR1 SNHLY and CDR2 FYNNEI come from the germline V gene. V was trimmed by 5 bases and J by 7 bases, leaving 18 bases between them. CDR3 protein: CASSRDAGEWNEQFF. The CDR3 nucleotides are TGTGCCAGCAGTCGGGACGCCGGGGAGTGGAATGAGCAGTTCTTC.

The gene calls are TRBV7-9 and TRBJ2-3; 10 nucleotides line up with TRBD1. Trimming removed 5 bases from V and 7 bases from J; junction bases left unmatched: 9. The CDR3 length is 15 residues. CDR1 and CDR2 (germline): SEHNR, FQNEAQ (reference sequence). CDR3 amino acids: CASSIGTGDHNTQYF. CDR3 coding DNA: TGTGCCAGCAGCATTGGGACAGGGGATCATAATACGCAGTATTTT.

Many counts were recorded for this clonotype. J is TRBJ2-3 and V is TRBV29-1; 10 positions agree with TRBD1. Losses at the gene ends were 7 bases for V and 2 bases for J; bases not matched to a gene: 6. Per the germline V gene, CDR1 is SQVTM and CDR2 is ANQGSEA. The CDR3 is made up of 14 amino acids. The CDR3 reads CSAGQGEVTDTQYF. CDR3 bases: TGCAGCGCAGGACAGGGGGAGGTCACAGATACGCAGTATTTT.

The chain has TRBV4-1 and TRBJ2-1; 13 nucleotides agree with TRBD2. The CDR3 is 14 residues long. Germline V CDR1 and CDR2: MGHRA, YSYEKL. The V and J ends lost 4 bases and 9 bases, in that order; junction bases with no gene match: 3. This CDR3 is CASSPGTSGIEQFF. The DNA for the CDR3 is TGCGCCAGCAGCCCCGGGACTAGCGGGATTGAGCAGTTCTTC.

The chain has TRBV5-1 and TRBJ1-6; possible D gene TRBD1, 5 bases. V shed 5 bases and J shed 5 bases, with 14 bases lying between them. Germline values: CDR1 SGHRS, CDR2 YFSETQ. CDR3 length equals 15 residues. The CDR3 protein is CASRIGTGDNSPLHF. The CDR3, as DNA: TGCGCCAGCAGAATCGGGACCGGAGATAATTCACCCCTCCACTTT.

This clonotype was observed a few times. The V and J genes are TRBV29-1 and TRBJ1-1; 11 nucleotides agree with TRBD1. Trimming at V came to 4 bases and at J to 6 bases, leaving 7 bases not matched to a gene. This CDR3 contains 14 residues. Germline lookup yields CDR1 SQVTM and CDR2 ANQGSEA. The CDR3 protein is CSVAGTGGYSEAFF. CDR3 DNA sequence: TGCAGCGTTGCCGGGACAGGGGGTTACTCTGAAGCTTTCTTT.

CDR3 coding DNA: TGCGCCAGCAGATTCGAGCGGAACACTGAAGCTTTCTTT. Protein product: CASRFERNTEAFF. The chain uses TRBV5-1 and TRBJ1-1; D ambiguous. The CDR3 is made up of 13 amino acids. Germline V gene lookup returns CDR1 SGHRS and CDR2 YFSETQ. V gave up 5 bases and J gave up 1 base, with 9 bases separating them. The full variable domain, with the rest looked up from reference TRBV5-1 and TRBJ1-1, is KAGVTQTPRYLIKTRGQQVTLSCSPISGHRSVSWYQQTPGQGLQFLFEYFSETQRNKGNFPGRFSGRQFSNSRSEMNVSTLELGDSALYLCASRFERNTEAFFGQGTRLTVV.

V gene TRBV5-6 combines with J gene TRBJ1-2; 7 nucleotides line up with TRBD1. V lost 5 bases, J lost 3 bases, and 4 bases stayed unmatched. The CDR3 runs 13 residues. The germline V gene has CDR1 SGHDT and CDR2 YYEEEE. This chain's CDR3 is CASRRDSYYGYTF. DNA for the CDR3: TGTGCCAGCAGACGGGACAGCTACTATGGCTACACCTTC.

The rearrangement joins TRBV15 to TRBJ1-4, with D maybe TRBD1 (5 bases). Germline loops: CDR1 LNHNV, CDR2 YYDKDF (reference sequence). This CDR3 is 18 amino acids long. V was shortened by 1 base and J by 0 bases, with 15 bases between the two germline ends. The CDR3 DNA reads as TGTGCCACCAGCAGAGGAACAGGCCACAGTGCAACTAATGAAAAACTGTTTTTT. This codes for CATSRGTGHSATNEKLFF.